This T cell receptor (beta chain) was recovered during a study of T cells after yellow fever vaccination. The study, taken as a whole, reports: It was a weaker secondary response, yet one that peaked faster, at day 5 versus 15.

MiXCR, run by TCRdb on the 5' RACE reads, gives a single entry per CDR3 protein. In the table there are 250,000 to 300,000 distinct CDR3 sequences, 8.7% of which are singletons. V dropped 7 bases and J dropped 0 bases, with 15 bases sitting between them. CDR1 is SQVTM, CDR2 ANQGSEA, per germline. This CDR3 comprises 14 residues. There are a few counts of this clonotype. Its specificity is not known. The chain couples TRBV29-1 to TRBJ2-5; D is uncertain. The receptor was isolated from a man between 18 and 29 years old who received the YFV17D yellow fever vaccine. This specimen consisted of CD4+ T cells sorted from PBMCs, obtained 5 days after the yellow fever booster vaccination. The CDR3 loop reads CSAVGPKNQETQYF. In DNA form, the CDR3 reads TGCAGCGCTGTGGGTCCTAAGAACCAAGAGACCCAGTACTTC.